This T cell receptor (beta chain) comes out of a study of cytomegalovirus exposure and HLA in healthy donors. Findings and caveats of the study: Later analysis indicated greater clonal expansion among HLA-associated TCR beta chains than among equally common other chains. It is likely that the observed cluster of highly shared sequence variants was a sequencing artifact.

V was pared by 0 bases and J by 8 bases, with 15 bases of the junction left unmatched. This CDR3 has 18 residues. The germline V gene has CDR1 GTSNPN and CDR2 SVGIG (reference sequence). In regard to this clone: Its antigen is not identified.

Primers included in the PCR were 60 Vbeta and 13 Jbeta primers. Study processing details: Later analysis identified tens of millions of unique TCR beta chains, roughly 11 million shared. Repertoires were generated with immunoSEQ multiplex PCR, while TCRdb's copy carries only in-frame clones and drops some. V, J and clone size reflect that table, while D and trimming were determined from the DNA. The profile shows about 95,000 clones, about 80% of them singletons. This sequence joins TRBV30 and TRBJ2-1, with 11 bases identical to TRBD2. The sequenced material came from PBMCs. The clonotype was recovered from a man aged 25 to 40 in good health and CMV-seropositive. This chain's CDR3 is CAWSVPHGALAGGDEQFF. The DNA of the CDR3 is TGTGCCTGGAGTGTACCCCATGGGGCCCTAGCGGGAGGCGATGAGCAGTTCTTC.